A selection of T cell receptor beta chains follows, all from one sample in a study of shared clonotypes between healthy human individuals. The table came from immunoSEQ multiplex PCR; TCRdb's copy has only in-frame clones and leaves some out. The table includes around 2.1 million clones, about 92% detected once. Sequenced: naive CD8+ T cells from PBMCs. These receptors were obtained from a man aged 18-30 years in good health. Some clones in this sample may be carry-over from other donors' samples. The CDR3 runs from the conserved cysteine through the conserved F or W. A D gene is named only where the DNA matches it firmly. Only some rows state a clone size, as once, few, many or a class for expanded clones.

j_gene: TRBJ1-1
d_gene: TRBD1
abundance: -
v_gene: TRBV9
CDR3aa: CASSVTGGDTEAFF
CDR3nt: TGTGCCAGCAGCGTGACAGGGGGAGACACTGAAGCTTTCTTT

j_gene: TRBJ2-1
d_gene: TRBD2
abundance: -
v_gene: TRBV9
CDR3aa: CASSVELAGGRHEQFF
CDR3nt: TGTGCCAGCAGCGTAGAACTAGCGGGAGGCCGGCATGAGCAGTTCTTC

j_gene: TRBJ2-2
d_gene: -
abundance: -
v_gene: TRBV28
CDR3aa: CASSFRTSLNTGELFF
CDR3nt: TGTGCCAGCAGTTTTCGCACTTCCCTGAACACCGGGGAGCTGTTTTTT

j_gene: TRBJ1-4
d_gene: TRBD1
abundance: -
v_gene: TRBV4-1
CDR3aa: CASSIDRVGEKLFF
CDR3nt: TGCGCCAGCAGTATAGACAGGGTGGGGGAAAAACTGTTTTTT

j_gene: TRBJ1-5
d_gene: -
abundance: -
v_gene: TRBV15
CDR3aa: CATSREKGDTWSNQPQHF
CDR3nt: TGTGCCACCAGCAGAGAGAAAGGGGACACTTGGAGCAATCAGCCCCAGCATTTT

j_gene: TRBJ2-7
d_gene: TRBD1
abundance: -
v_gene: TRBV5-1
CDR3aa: CASSLLGQDLSYEQYF
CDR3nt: TGCGCCAGCAGCTTGTTGGGACAGGATCTCTCCTACGAGCAGTACTTC

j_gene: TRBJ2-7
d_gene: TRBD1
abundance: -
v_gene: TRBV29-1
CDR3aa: CSVGTGKAYEQYF
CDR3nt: TGCAGCGTTGGGACAGGGAAGGCCTACGAGCAGTACTTC

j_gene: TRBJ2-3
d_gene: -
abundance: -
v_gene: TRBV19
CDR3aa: CASSLRLTDTQYF
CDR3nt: TGTGCCAGTAGTTTACGGCTCACAGATACGCAGTATTTT

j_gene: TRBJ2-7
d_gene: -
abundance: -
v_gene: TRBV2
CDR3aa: CASSDPRGTEQYF
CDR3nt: TGTGCCAGCAGTGACCCTCGTGGTACCGAGCAGTACTTC

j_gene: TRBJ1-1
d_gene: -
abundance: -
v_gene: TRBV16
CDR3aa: CASSPWGTEAFF
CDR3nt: TGTGCCAGCAGCCCGTGGGGGACTGAAGCTTTCTTT

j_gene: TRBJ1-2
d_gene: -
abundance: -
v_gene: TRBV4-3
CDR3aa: CASSQDYRASIYGYTF
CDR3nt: TGCGCCAGCAGCCAAGATTACAGGGCGTCGATCTATGGCTACACCTTC

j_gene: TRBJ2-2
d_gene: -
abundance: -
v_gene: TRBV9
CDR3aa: CASSVGWVGELFF
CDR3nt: TGTGCCAGCAGCGTAGGGTGGGTCGGGGAGCTGTTTTTT

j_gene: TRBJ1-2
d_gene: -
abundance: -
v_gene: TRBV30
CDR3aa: CAWSWNGYTF
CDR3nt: TGTGCCTGGAGTTGGAATGGCTACACCTTC

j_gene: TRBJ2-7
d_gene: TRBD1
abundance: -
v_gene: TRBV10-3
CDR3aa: CAITATGTEKDEQYF
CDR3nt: TGTGCCATCACCGCCACCGGGACAGAGAAGGACGAGCAGTACTTC

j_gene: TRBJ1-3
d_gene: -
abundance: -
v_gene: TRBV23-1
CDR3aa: CASSQSPRGGNTIYF
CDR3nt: TGCGCCAGCAGTCAATCCCCGCGAGGTGGAAACACCATATATTTT

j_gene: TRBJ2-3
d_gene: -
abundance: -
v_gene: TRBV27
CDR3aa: CASSPGTLLGGTDTQYF
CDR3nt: TGTGCCAGCAGTCCCGGGACCCTACTCGGAGGCACAGATACGCAGTATTTT

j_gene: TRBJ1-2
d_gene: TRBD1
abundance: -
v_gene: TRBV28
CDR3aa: CASSLLQGADGYTF
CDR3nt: TGTGCCAGCAGTTTGTTACAGGGGGCGGATGGCTACACCTTC

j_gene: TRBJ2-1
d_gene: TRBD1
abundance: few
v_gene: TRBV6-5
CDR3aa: CASSYSQGAEQFF
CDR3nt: TGTGCCAGCAGTTACTCACAGGGGGCTGAGCAGTTCTTC

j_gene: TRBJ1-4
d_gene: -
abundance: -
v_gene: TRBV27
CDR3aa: CASSSRYRERGEKLFF
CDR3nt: TGTGCCAGCAGTTCTCGATACAGGGAGCGGGGTGAAAAACTGTTTTTT

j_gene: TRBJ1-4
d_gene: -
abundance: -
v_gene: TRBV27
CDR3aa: CASSFWGQKLFF
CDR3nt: TGTGCCAGCAGTTTTTGGGGTCAAAAACTGTTTTTT

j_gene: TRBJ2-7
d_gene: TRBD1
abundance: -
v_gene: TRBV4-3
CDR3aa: CASSQDTGTGGYEQYF
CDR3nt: TGCGCCAGCAGCCAAGACACCGGGACAGGGGGATACGAGCAGTACTTC

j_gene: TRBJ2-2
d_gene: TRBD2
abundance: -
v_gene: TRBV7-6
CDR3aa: CASSFRLARTGELFF
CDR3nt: TGTGCCAGCAGCTTCCGACTAGCGCGCACCGGGGAGCTGTTTTTT

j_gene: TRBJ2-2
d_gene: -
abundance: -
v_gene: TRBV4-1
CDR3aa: CASSPPDTGELFF
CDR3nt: TGCGCCAGCAGCCCTCCAGATACCGGGGAGCTGTTTTTT

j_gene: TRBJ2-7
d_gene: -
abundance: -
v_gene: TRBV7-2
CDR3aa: CASSPAAGGGSYEQYF
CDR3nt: TGTGCCAGCAGCCCGGCGGCAGGGGGAGGGTCCTACGAGCAGTACTTC

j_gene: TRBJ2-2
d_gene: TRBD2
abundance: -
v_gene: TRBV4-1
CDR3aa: CASSQYFGEGTGELFF
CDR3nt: TGCGCCAGCAGCCAATATTTCGGGGAGGGCACCGGGGAGCTGTTTTTT

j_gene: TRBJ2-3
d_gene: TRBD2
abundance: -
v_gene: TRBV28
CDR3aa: CASRLVAGDTDTQYF
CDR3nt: TGTGCCAGCAGGCTCGTAGCGGGGGACACAGATACGCAGTATTTT

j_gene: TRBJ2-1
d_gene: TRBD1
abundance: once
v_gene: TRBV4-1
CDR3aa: CASSQAEGQGPSYNEQFF
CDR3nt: TGCGCCAGCAGCCAAGCCGAGGGACAGGGGCCCTCCTACAATGAGCAGTTCTTC

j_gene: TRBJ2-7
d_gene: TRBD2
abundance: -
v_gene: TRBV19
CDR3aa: CASSRGLAGGFEQYF
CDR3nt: TGTGCCAGTAGTAGAGGACTAGCGGGAGGTTTCGAGCAGTACTTC

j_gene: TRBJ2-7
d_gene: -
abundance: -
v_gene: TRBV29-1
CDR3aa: CSARASSYEQYF
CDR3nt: TGCAGCGCCCGGGCCAGCTCCTACGAGCAGTACTTC

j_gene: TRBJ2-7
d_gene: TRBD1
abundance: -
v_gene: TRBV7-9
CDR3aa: CASRGTVYEQYF
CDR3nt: TGTGCCAGCAGGGGGACAGTCTACGAGCAGTACTTC

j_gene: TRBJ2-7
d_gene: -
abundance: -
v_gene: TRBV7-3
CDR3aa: CASSIDRSYEQYF
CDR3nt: TGTGCCAGCAGCATCGACAGGTCCTACGAGCAGTACTTC

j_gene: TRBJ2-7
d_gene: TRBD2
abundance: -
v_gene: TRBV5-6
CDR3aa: CASSLSVTSWAEQYF
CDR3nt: TGTGCCAGCAGCTTGTCTGTGACTAGCTGGGCCGAGCAGTACTTC

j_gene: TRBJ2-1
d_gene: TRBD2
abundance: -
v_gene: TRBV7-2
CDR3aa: CASSQGLAGNNEQFF
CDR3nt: TGTGCCAGCAGCCAGGGACTAGCGGGGAACAATGAGCAGTTCTTC

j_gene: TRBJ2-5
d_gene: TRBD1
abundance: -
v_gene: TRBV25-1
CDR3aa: CASSPIRQGAFQETQYF
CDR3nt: TGTGCCAGCAGCCCAATTAGACAGGGGGCTTTTCAAGAGACCCAGTACTTC

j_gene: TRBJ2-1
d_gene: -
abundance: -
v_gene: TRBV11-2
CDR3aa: CASSYPPLQPTFNEQFF
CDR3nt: TGTGCCAGCAGCTACCCCCCCCTGCAGCCAACCTTCAATGAGCAGTTCTTC

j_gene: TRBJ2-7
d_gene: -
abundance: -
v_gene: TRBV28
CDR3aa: CASSLASGSYEQYF
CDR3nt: TGTGCCAGCAGTTTAGCGTCTGGGTCCTACGAGCAGTACTTC

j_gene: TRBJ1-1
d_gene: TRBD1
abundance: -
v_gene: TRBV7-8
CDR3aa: CASSAGQKAFF
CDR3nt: TGTGCCAGCAGCGCGGGACAGAAAGCTTTCTTT

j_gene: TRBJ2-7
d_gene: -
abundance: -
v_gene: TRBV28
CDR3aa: CASSPPLLYEQYF
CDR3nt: TGTGCCAGCAGCCCCCCTCTTCTATACGAGCAGTACTTC

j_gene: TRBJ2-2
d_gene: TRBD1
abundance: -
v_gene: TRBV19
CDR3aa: CASGQGSNTGELFF
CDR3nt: TGTGCCAGCGGACAGGGATCGAACACCGGGGAGCTGTTTTTT

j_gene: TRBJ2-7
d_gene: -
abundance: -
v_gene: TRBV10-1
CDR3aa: CASSERTVTGSYEQYF
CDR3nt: TGCGCCAGCAGTGAGAGGACAGTCACTGGCTCCTACGAGCAGTACTTC

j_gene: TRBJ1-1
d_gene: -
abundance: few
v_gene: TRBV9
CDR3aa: CASNRGKGGNTEAFF
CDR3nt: TGTGCCAGCAACCGCGGGAAGGGAGGGAACACTGAAGCTTTCTTT

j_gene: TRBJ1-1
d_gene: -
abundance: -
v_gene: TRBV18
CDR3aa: CASSPGQTEAFF
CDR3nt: TGTGCCAGCTCACCCGGCCAGACGGAAGCTTTCTTT

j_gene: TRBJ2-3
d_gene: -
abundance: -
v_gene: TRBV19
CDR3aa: CASTRTGLRTDTQYF
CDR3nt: TGTGCCAGTACCCGGACGGGACTCCGCACAGATACGCAGTATTTT

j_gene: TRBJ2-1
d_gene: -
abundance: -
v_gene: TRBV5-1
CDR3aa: CASSSSGSINEQFF
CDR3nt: TGCGCCAGCAGCAGTTCGGGTAGTATCAATGAGCAGTTCTTC

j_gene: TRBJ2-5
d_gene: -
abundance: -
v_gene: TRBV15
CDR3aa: CATSRATGGMGGETQYF
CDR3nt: TGTGCCACCAGCAGGGCCACGGGGGGCATGGGCGGAGAGACCCAGTACTTC